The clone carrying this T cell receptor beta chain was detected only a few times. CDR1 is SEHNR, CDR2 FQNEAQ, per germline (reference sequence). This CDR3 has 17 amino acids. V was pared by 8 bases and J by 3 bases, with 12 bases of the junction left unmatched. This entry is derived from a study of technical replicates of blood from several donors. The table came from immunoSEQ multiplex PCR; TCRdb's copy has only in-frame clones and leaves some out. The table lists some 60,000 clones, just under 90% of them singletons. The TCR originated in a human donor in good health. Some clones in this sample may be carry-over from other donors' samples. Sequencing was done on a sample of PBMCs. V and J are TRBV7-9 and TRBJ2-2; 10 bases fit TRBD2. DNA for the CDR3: TGTGCCAGCGGGACCACGGGGCTAGCGGGAGACACCGGGGAGCTGTTTTTT. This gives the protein CASGTTGLAGDTGELFF.